This entry describes one T cell receptor (beta chain). These data originate in a study of CD8 T cells in Susac syndrome. Study-level information: Over five sequenced Susac syndrome patients had clinically active disease, while about 8 were in remission.

RNA totalling about 0.45 to 1 ug underwent reverse transcription with random hexamers. TCRdb redid the calling of the immunoSEQ multiplex PCR reads with MiXCR, one entry per CDR3 protein. Of hundreds of thousands of distinct CDR3 sequences in the sample, around 96% were seen once. The germline CDR1 and CDR2 sequences are SGDLS and YYNGEE. The CDR3 is 13 amino acids. V lost 2 bases to trimming and J lost 15 bases; unmatched junction nucleotides: 4. The authors carried out high-throughput sequencing of TCR beta. They applied it to CD8+ and CD4+ T cells obtained from blood. Through negative isolation, CD4+ and CD8+ T cells were obtained, while TEMRA cells were enriched using FACS.

The source material was CD4+ T cells from PBMCs. This clonotype was obtained from a human donor with Susac syndrome. The chain is built from TRBV9 and TRBJ2-1; TRBD2 matches at 14 bases. As DNA, the CDR3 is TGTGCCAGCAGCGTGCGGACTAGCGGGGGGCTGTTCTTC. Amino acid sequence: CASSVRTSGGLFF.